The clone carrying this TCR beta chain showed up just once. The CDR3 length is 15 residues. In germline, CDR1 is MGHRA, CDR2 YSYEKL. The trim removed 4 bases at V and 6 bases at J, leaving 8 bases unmatched. The data originate from a study of T cells after somatic rescue of genetic block. Clones were read by immunoSEQ multiplex PCR, and TCRdb kept only the in-frame ones, dropping some. The sample gives about 72,000 clones, roughly 90% of which show up once; about 3% is in the top ten. The TCR sequence derives from a man younger than 45. V usage is TRBV4-1 and J usage is TRBJ1-5; 8 bases are shared with TRBD1. Sample: peripheral blood mononuclear cells (PBMCs). The CDR3 loop reads CASSPGTGFTQPQHF. The CDR3 DNA follows: TGCGCCAGCAGCCCTGGGACAGGCTTTACTCAGCCCCAGCATTTT.